The clone carrying this T cell receptor beta chain was observed a handful of times. Each CDR3 protein gets one entry after TCRdb re-called the RT-PCR reads with MiXCR. Among about a million distinct CDR3 sequences listed, around 17% were seen once. CDR1 MNHNS and CDR2 SASEGT come from the germline V gene. The CDR3 totals 14 residues. V was clipped by 6 bases and J by 5 bases, with 13 bases between them. The source of the sample is a study of patients and donors after allogeneic stem cell transplantation. This rearrangement joins TRBV6-1 to TRBJ2-2, with TRBD2 as a possible D gene (6 bases). Sequenced input: blood, either unsorted or a sorted T cell fraction (not recorded which). The TCR comes from a human donor who was either an allogeneic HSCT recipient or a stem cell or donor lymphocyte infusion donor (not recorded which). It is not recorded whose cells these are; they may come from a transplant donor. The CDR3 bases are TGTGCCAGCAGAACAGTCGGGAGTACCGGGGAGCTGTTTTTT. It specifies CASRTVGSTGELFF.